This T cell receptor (beta chain) was found in a study of blood T cells in healthy people across ages. Points from the study as a whole: The study could not conclusively compare naive and antigen-experienced cells, given its unsorted PBMCs.

This clonotype was picked up one time. Antigen: not known. Next came a second PCR, run for about 6 to 12 cycles, which used a sample-barcoded 5' primer along with a J-beta primer mix. Template switching added a 12-random-nucleotide identifier to every cDNA molecule. TCRdb re-derived calls from the 5' RACE reads in MiXCR, one entry per CDR3 protein. The repertoire holds about 1.7 million distinct CDR3 sequences, with about 30% as singletons. What was sequenced was blood. The source is a woman aged 25-40 years in good health.

CDR3 nucleotide sequence: TGTGCCAGCAGAGCCGAGGGGGTAAAAAACATTCAGTACTTC. It translates to CASRAEGVKNIQYF. The V call is TRBV2, the J call TRBJ2-4, with a weak D call TRBD1 (6 bases). The length of the CDR3 is 14 residues. Germline values: CDR1 SNHLY, CDR2 FYNNEI. Deletions cut 6 bases from V and 4 bases from J, with 13 bases between.